Reported below is one T cell receptor (beta chain). Its antigen remains unknown. T cells were not sorted, and total RNA was isolated straight from whole blood. From its re-call of the 5' RACE reads, TCRdb lists each CDR3 protein once, without DNA. In total, the table holds a few hundred thousand distinct CDR3 sequences. The sample originates from a study of monozygotic twins with inflammatory bowel disease. Study results and caveats: Repertoires of patients may have been made more variable by differing immunosuppressive treatments.

The receptor's source is a human donor with ulcerative colitis or Crohn's disease, or a healthy co-twin of an affected twin (not recorded which). Sequences were obtained from blood.

This CDR3 is CASSRGHGEKLFF. The J gene is TRBJ1-4, the V gene TRBV5-1; TCRdb gives TRBD1 as the D gene, but with no DNA this cannot be confirmed. CDR3 size: 13 residues. Germline V lookup: CDR1 SGHRS, CDR2 YFSETQ.